These 17 T cell receptor beta chains share one sample of origin, sequenced in a study of blood T cell repertoires in COVID-19. Profiling relied on immunoSEQ multiplex PCR, and the TCRdb table lists in-frame clones only, not all of them. In the table there are 150,000 to 200,000 clones, under 85% of which are singletons. The source material was PBMCs or T cells enriched from blood (not recorded which). The source of these receptors is a man aged 50 to 59 who had recovered from COVID-19.

The chain uses TRBV4-1 and TRBJ1-6; D not resolved. The CDR3 spans 14 residues. The germline V and J ends were trimmed by 0 bases and 6 bases, with 6 bases remaining between them. The germline CDR1 and CDR2 sequences are MGHRA and YSYEKL. CDR3 sequence: CASSQDYRNSPLHF. The CDR3 DNA follows: TGCGCCAGCAGCCAAGATTATCGTAATTCACCCCTCCACTTT.

CDR3 region: CSASVAGGYTF. The CDR3 region has the DNA TGCAGTGCGTCTGTAGCGGGTGGCTACACCTTC. The chain carries TRBV20-1 and TRBJ1-2; D remains ambiguous. The CDR3 has 11 amino acids. From germline, CDR1 is DFQATT and CDR2 SNEGSKA (reference sequence). V was clipped by 6 bases and J by 7 bases, with 12 bases between them.

DNA for the CDR3: TGCGCCAGCAGTTTCTGGGCGGGGGGGCTCGACACCGGGGAGCTGTTTTTT. Residues: CASSFWAGGLDTGELFF. The V call is TRBV10-1, the J call TRBJ2-2, with 9 nucleotides matching TRBD2. The ends lost 5 bases at V and 3 bases at J; junction bases unmatched: 10. CDR3 length: 17 amino acids. The germline V gene has CDR1 WNHNN and CDR2 SYGVQD (reference sequence).

The chain uses TRBV25-1 and TRBJ2-4; tentative D call: TRBD2 (6 bases). The V gene lost 4 bases and the J gene lost 0 bases, with 7 bases spanning the gap. From germline, CDR1 is MGHDK and CDR2 SYGVNS. The CDR3 is made up of 14 amino acids. The CDR3 sequence is CASSAEGAKNIQYF. CDR3 DNA: TGTGCCAGCAGTGCGGAGGGAGCCAAAAACATTCAGTACTTC.

This chain links TRBV5-5 with TRBJ1-1, with 9 bases matching TRBD1. Germline V CDR1 and CDR2: SGHKS, YYEKEE (reference sequence). After removal of 1 base from V and 8 bases from J, the junction contained 3 bases not matched to a gene. The CDR3 has 13 amino acids. The CDR3 DNA is TGTGCCAGCAGCTTGTCGGGGACAGGGGAAGCTTTCTTT. It codes for CASSLSGTGEAFF.

The V gene is TRBV9, the J gene TRBJ2-7; 9 nucleotides line up with TRBD1. The CDR3 is made up of 13 amino acids. J was trimmed by 7 bases and V by 3 bases; bases with no gene match: 5. Germline CDR1 is SGDLS and CDR2 is YYNGEE. This CDR3 reads CASSGQGGIEQYF. The DNA for the CDR3 is TGTGCCAGCAGCGGACAGGGGGGGATAGAGCAGTACTTC. Drawing the rest from reference TRBV9 and TRBJ2-7, the complete variable domain is DSGVTQTPKHLITATGQRVTLRCSPRSGDLSVYWYQQSLDQGLQFLIQYYNGEERAKGNILERFSAQQFPDLHSELNLSSLELGDSALYFCASSGQGGIEQYFGPGTRLTVT.

V is TRBV4-1 and J is TRBJ2-3, with 7 bases aligning to TRBD1. Germline V gene data show CDR1 as MGHRA and CDR2 as YSYEKL. V was pared by 2 bases and J by 8 bases, with 10 bases of the junction left unmatched. The CDR3 spans 15 residues. CDR3 loop: CASSQKQGWVVTQYF. The CDR3 DNA reads TGCGCCAGCAGCCAAAAACAGGGGTGGGTCGTTACGCAGTATTTT.

V is TRBV3-1 (or the pseudogene TRBV3-2) and J is TRBJ2-1; 8 bases fit TRBD2. The CDR3 is 15 residues long. With V trimmed by 0 bases and J by 7 bases, 5 bases remained unmatched. In germline, CDR1 is LGHDT, CDR2 YNNKEL (reference sequence). The chain's CDR3 is CASSQEVGGANEQFF. CDR3 nucleotide sequence: TGTGCCAGCAGCCAAGAAGTCGGGGGGGCGAATGAGCAGTTCTTC.

The rearrangement joins TRBV3-1 (or the pseudogene TRBV3-2) to TRBJ1-6, with D maybe TRBD1 (5 bases). CDR1 and CDR2 (germline): LGHDT, YNNKEL (reference sequence). V was trimmed by 5 bases and J by 11 bases, leaving 19 bases between them. CDR3 length: 15 amino acids. Here the CDR3 reads CASSSHTGRGAPLHF. As DNA, the CDR3 is TGTGCCAGCAGCTCCCATACAGGTCGTGGGGCACCCCTCCACTTT.

In this sample, this clone turned up many times. This chain joins TRBV30 and TRBJ1-6, with D uncertain. Germline V CDR1 and CDR2: GTSNPN, SVGIG (reference sequence). Trimming stripped 2 bases from V and 5 bases from J, with 13 bases between. The length of the CDR3 is 15 residues. The CDR3 loop is CAWSSYRDDNSPLHF. In DNA, the CDR3 is TGTGCCTGGAGTAGTTACCGGGATGATAATTCACCCCTCCACTTT.

This CDR3 reads CASSQDLLSGQPQHF. The DNA of the CDR3 is TGTGCCAGCAGCCAAGATTTATTGTCAGGGCAGCCCCAGCATTTT. The chain is built from TRBV4-2 and TRBJ1-5; D is perhaps TRBD1 (5 bases). This CDR3 has 15 amino acids. The V end lost 0 bases, the J end lost 7 bases, and 13 bases lay between the germline ends. The germline CDR1 and CDR2 sequences are LGHNA and YNFKEQ.

This chain links TRBV29-1 with TRBJ1-2; 8 bases fit TRBD1. Germline V gives CDR1 SQVTM, CDR2 ANQGSEA. Trimming took 7 bases from V and 0 from J; bases not matched to a gene: 1. CDR3 length: 12 amino acids. This CDR3 is CSGQGSNYGYTF. As DNA, the CDR3 is TGCAGCGGACAGGGGTCTAACTATGGCTACACCTTC.

This chain links TRBV7-2 with TRBJ2-2; D gene unclear. The CDR3 is 14 residues long. The germline CDR1 and CDR2 sequences are SGHTA and FQGNSA. Trimming took off 1 base at V and 1 base at J, with 4 bases between the two ends. The CDR3: CASSLDWNTGELFF. The CDR3, as DNA: TGTGCCAGCAGCTTAGACTGGAACACCGGGGAGCTGTTTTTT. Supplemented by reference TRBV7-2 and TRBJ2-2, the full variable domain reads GAGVSQSPSNKVTEKGKDVELRCDPISGHTALYWYRQSLGQGLEFLIYFQGNSAPDKSGLPSDRFSAERTGGSVSTLTIQRTQQEDSAVYLCASSLDWNTGELFFGEGSRLTVL.

This chain uses TRBV7-6 with TRBJ1-4; no reliable D call. V was pared by 1 base and J by 6 bases, with 15 bases between. Germline V lookup: CDR1 SGHVS, CDR2 FNYEAQ. CDR3 length: 16 residues. CDR3 protein: CASSLEVGRADEKLFF. CDR3 DNA: TGTGCCAGCAGCTTAGAAGTAGGGAGGGCTGATGAAAAACTGTTTTTT. Full variable domain (remainder filled in from reference TRBV7-6 and TRBJ1-4): GAGVSQSPRYKVTKRGQDVALRCDPISGHVSLYWYRQALGQGPEFLTYFNYEAQQDKSGLPNDRFSAERPEGSISTLTIQRTEQRDSAMYRCASSLEVGRADEKLFFGSGTQLSVL.

The chain has TRBV11-3 and TRBJ2-7; D uncertain. V lost 0 bases and J lost 9, with 12 bases in between. The germline CDR1 and CDR2 sequences are SGHNT and YENEEA. The CDR3 covers 13 residues. CDR3 sequence reads: CASSLDPDTPQYF. CDR3 in DNA: TGTGCCAGCAGCTTAGATCCTGACACCCCGCAGTACTTC.

This chain connects TRBV5-5 to TRBJ1-1, with D unclear. Trimming stripped 0 bases from V and 3 bases from J, with 9 bases between. CDR3 length: 14 amino acids. CDR1 SGHKS and CDR2 YYEKEE come from the germline V gene (reference sequence). The CDR3 nucleotides read TGTGCCAGCAGCTTGGGTAACCGGGACACTGAAGCTTTCTTT. This sequence encodes CASSLGNRDTEAFF.

The rearrangement uses TRBV12-5 and TRBJ2-7; TRBD1 agrees at 10 bases. With 6 bases clipped from V and 0 bases from J, the junction kept 2 bases outside the gene matches. This CDR3 region has 14 residues. The germline CDR1 and CDR2 sequences are LGHNT and FRNRAP. CDR3 protein: CASGGQGSSYEQYF. Here the CDR3 DNA reads TGTGCTAGTGGGGGACAGGGGAGCTCCTACGAGCAGTACTTC. The entire variable domain, with the rest obtained from reference TRBV12-5 and TRBJ2-7, is as follows: DARVTQTPRHKVTEMGQEVTMRCQPILGHNTVFWYRQTMMQGLELLAYFRNRAPLDDSGMPKDRFSAEMPDATLATLKIQPSEPRDSAVYFCASGGQGSSYEQYFGPGTRLTVT.